Following are 30 T cell receptor beta chains from one sample sequenced in a study of CXCR3-negative and CXCR3-positive naive CD8 T cells. Their cognate antigens are unknown. UMI-labeled 5' RACE yielded the TRB cDNA libraries. For each CDR3 protein, TCRdb gives one entry from its re-call of the 5' RACE reads, without DNA. The sample has 90,000 to 100,000 distinct CDR3 sequences; the top ten hold about 1%. Study outcomes and limitations: CXCR3-positive naive cells had more hydrophobic TRB CDR3s than CXCR3-negative naive cells.

The material sequenced was naive CXCR3+ CD8+ T cells from blood. Described subset: CD45RO-CCR7+CD27+CD95- naive CD8+ T cells expressing CXCR3 (TNR3+). These receptors all stem from a human donor in good health. Some clones in this sample may be carry-over from other donors' samples.

The CDR3 is CASRTGFGEQYF. The chain recombines TRBV19 with TRBJ2-7; lacking DNA, the TRBD1 call made by TCRdb goes unchecked. The CDR3 runs 12 residues. The germline gives CDR1 LNHDA, CDR2 SQIVND (reference sequence).

The chain recombines TRBV5-1 with TRBJ2-1. Per the germline V gene, CDR1 is SGHRS and CDR2 is YFSETQ. CDR3 length equals 15 residues. The CDR3 is CASSLAYGINNEQFF.

This chain's CDR3 is CASRGPAYEQYF. This sequence joins TRBV7-8 and TRBJ2-7; with no DNA, the TCRdb D assignment of TRBD1 cannot be verified. Germline CDR1 and CDR2: SGHVS and FQNEAQ. CDR3 length: 12 amino acids.

CDR3 protein: CASSLSTRPQGQGTHEQYF. V is TRBV28 and J is TRBJ2-7; TCRdb's assignment of TRBD1 cannot be checked, as there is no DNA. There are 19 residues in the CDR3. Germline assignment: CDR1 MDHEN and CDR2 SYDVKM.

The rearrangement uses TRBV6-6 and TRBJ2-7. The length of the CDR3 is 13 residues. Germline-derived CDR1 and CDR2 are MNHNY and SVGAGI (reference sequence). Here the CDR3 reads CASSYSETREQYF.

The rearrangement uses TRBV27 and TRBJ2-2. The CDR3 has 12 residues. The germline V gene has CDR1 MNHEY and CDR2 SMNVEV (reference sequence). The CDR3 spells CASSENTGELLF.

This sequence joins TRBV29-1 and TRBJ2-1; the TCRdb D gene call, TRBD2, has no DNA to confirm it. Germline V gene sequence: CDR1 SQVTM, CDR2 ANQGSEA. This CDR3 contains 14 residues. CDR3 sequence reads: CSVFGGGQYNEQFF.

The rearrangement joins TRBV7-2 to TRBJ2-5; lacking DNA, the TRBD1 call made by TCRdb goes unchecked. Germline CDR1 reads SGHTA; CDR2 reads FQGNSA. The CDR3 is 17 residues long. The CDR3 protein is CASSFPNYYGGAETQYF.

The V gene is TRBV29-1, the J gene TRBJ2-5; absent DNA, TCRdb's TRBD2 call cannot be checked. The CDR3 spans 13 residues. Germline values: CDR1 SQVTM, CDR2 ANQGSEA. The CDR3 loop reads CSSSRDFQETQYF.

The V call is TRBV20-1, the J call TRBJ2-3; as DNA is missing, the TRBD2 call by TCRdb cannot be tested. The CDR3 consists of 18 residues. The germline CDR1 and CDR2 sequences are DFQATT and SNEGSKA (reference sequence). CDR3 sequence reads: CSARDITALSLTQDTQYF.

This chain joins TRBV7-9 and TRBJ1-1; TCRdb picks TRBD1, but there is no DNA to check that call. The germline CDR1 and CDR2 sequences are SEHNR and FQNEAQ (reference sequence). This CDR3 has 15 amino acids. The CDR3 is CASSLAGQLNTEAFF.

This chain uses TRBV7-8 with TRBJ1-5; TCRdb returns TRBD1, unconfirmable since there is no DNA. Germline lookup yields CDR1 SGHVS and CDR2 FQNEAQ. The CDR3 totals 13 residues. The CDR3 here is CASSRRQGEPQHF.

The J gene is TRBJ1-1, the V gene TRBV7-6; TCRdb picks TRBD1, but there is no DNA to check that call. In germline, CDR1 is SGHVS, CDR2 FNYEAQ. This CDR3 region has 16 residues. Here the CDR3 reads CASSQQGASGNTEAFF.

The chain links TRBV6-5 to TRBJ2-7; TCRdb names TRBD2, which stays unverified in the absence of DNA. The CDR3 spans 14 residues. Germline values: CDR1 MNHEY, CDR2 SVGAGI. The CDR3 sequence is CASSLAGGLYEQYF.

This chain links TRBV20-1 with TRBJ2-7; TCRdb names TRBD2, which stays unverified in the absence of DNA. The CDR3 spans 14 residues. Germline CDR1 reads DFQATT; CDR2 reads SNEGSKA (reference sequence). CDR3 region: CSADPETSVYEQYF.

The rearrangement uses TRBV12-3 or TRBV12-4 and TRBJ1-1; the D call of TRBD1 rests on TCRdb alone, since no DNA is present to check it. The length of the CDR3 is 16 residues. The CDR3 is CASRHDRSGLDTEAFF.

The chain couples TRBV6-6 to TRBJ2-7; TCRdb calls TRBD1, which cannot be checked without DNA. Germline loops: CDR1 MNHNY, CDR2 SVGAGI (reference sequence). The CDR3 has 16 residues. The CDR3 loop reads CASRSLSDRVSYEQYF.

The J gene is TRBJ2-2, the V gene TRBV29-1. CDR1 and CDR2 from the germline V gene are SQVTM and ANQGSEA. This CDR3 has 14 amino acids. This CDR3 reads CSVEGGGNTGELFF.

The chain uses TRBV6-5 and TRBJ2-3; TCRdb's D gene call, TRBD1, goes unchecked for lack of DNA. Germline assignment: CDR1 MNHEY and CDR2 SVGAGI. The CDR3 length is 15 residues. CDR3 amino acids: CASSYWQGTTDTQYF.

The V call is TRBV20-1, the J call TRBJ2-7; absent DNA, TCRdb's TRBD1 call cannot be checked. The CDR3 runs 12 residues. Germline V gene sequence: CDR1 DFQATT, CDR2 SNEGSKA (reference sequence). The CDR3 spells CSATPWGGEQYF.

The J gene is TRBJ2-5, the V gene TRBV15; TCRdb calls TRBD1, which cannot be checked without DNA. Germline values: CDR1 LNHNV, CDR2 YYDKDF (reference sequence). The CDR3 covers 17 residues. CDR3 region: CATSRVGQGALQETQYF.

CDR3 protein: CASSTGTGVYEQYF. The chain carries TRBV7-2 and TRBJ2-7; the D call from TCRdb, TRBD1, cannot be confirmed without DNA. The CDR3 spans 14 residues. The germline CDR1 and CDR2 sequences are SGHTA and FQGNSA.

The rearrangement links TRBV6-2 or TRBV6-3 to TRBJ1-5; absent DNA, TCRdb's TRBD1 call cannot be checked. The CDR3 contains 13 residues. Germline V lookup: CDR1 MNHEY, CDR2 SVGEGT. The CDR3 spells CASKERGHQPQHF.

The rearrangement uses TRBV7-2 and TRBJ2-3; absent DNA, TCRdb's TRBD2 call cannot be checked. Germline V lookup: CDR1 SGHTA, CDR2 FQGNSA. The CDR3 contains 19 residues. CDR3 in amino acids: CASSTGRLAGVRDTDTQYF.

The chain recombines TRBV28 with TRBJ2-3. Germline V gives CDR1 MDHEN, CDR2 SYDVKM. This CDR3 region has 16 residues. CDR3 region: CASSLWEGVLTDTQYF.

V gene TRBV7-2 combines with J gene TRBJ2-7. CDR1 SGHTA and CDR2 FQGNSA come from the germline V gene. This CDR3 is 14 amino acids long. The CDR3 loop reads CASSSYPDSYEQYF.

J is TRBJ2-1 and V is TRBV7-8; TCRdb selects TRBD1, and the lack of DNA leaves this call unchecked. CDR1 SGHVS and CDR2 FQNEAQ come from the germline V gene. The CDR3 is 16 amino acids. The CDR3 sequence is CASSPRVRGAYNEQFF.

The chain carries TRBV6-5 and TRBJ2-3; TCRdb's assignment of TRBD2 cannot be checked, as there is no DNA. Germline assignment: CDR1 MNHEY and CDR2 SVGAGI. The CDR3 runs 15 residues. CDR3: CASAGTSGSTDTQYF.

The chain combines TRBV7-6 with TRBJ2-1; TCRdb's D call, TRBD1, is unchecked because there is no DNA. CDR3 length: 13 amino acids. In germline, CDR1 is SGHVS, CDR2 FNYEAQ. This chain's CDR3 is CASSLVGANEQFF.

This chain links TRBV7-9 with TRBJ2-7; TCRdb indicates TRBD2, and absent DNA this call remains unverified. The V gene's germline CDR1 is SEHNR and CDR2 FQNEAQ (reference sequence). The CDR3 runs to 14 residues. The CDR3 spells CASSIGQTDYEQYF.